The 27 T cell receptor beta chains given below trace back to one sample, sequenced in a study of T cells in Graves' hyperthyroidism and ophthalmopathy. The source material, RNA transcripts, was used to amplify TCR beta CDR3 regions. A first-round RT-PCR of the TCR CDR3 used the HTBI primer set. TCRdb itself ran the multiplex PCR reads through MiXCR, one entry per CDR3 protein. The sample holds hundreds of thousands of distinct CDR3 sequences; approximately 15% are singletons and the top ten take about 5.8%. Sample: blood. The receptor set was obtained from a woman aged 30 to 39 with Graves' hyperthyroidism that later progressed to Graves' ophthalmopathy.

In this sample, this clonotype turned up many times. The rearrangement uses TRBV5-1 and TRBJ2-2, with 8 bases fitting TRBD2. V lost 0 bases to trimming and J lost 7 bases; unmatched junction nucleotides: 11. Per germline, CDR1 SGHRS and CDR2 YFSETQ. The CDR3 sequence is 17 residues long. CDR3 loop: CASSLALAGGRGGELFF. The CDR3 DNA sequence: TGCGCCAGCAGCTTGGCTCTGGCGGGAGGCCGGGGCGGGGAGCTGTTTTTT.

The table lists this clonotype with a few counts. The rearrangement joins TRBV19 to TRBJ2-1; 9 nucleotides match TRBD2. The germline V gene has CDR1 LNHDA and CDR2 SQIVND (reference sequence). Trimming removed 5 bases from V and 5 bases from J; junction bases left unmatched: 10. The CDR3 is made up of 16 amino acids. The CDR3: CASSEVRAGGHNEQFF. The DNA for the CDR3 is TGTGCCAGTAGTGAAGTCAGAGCGGGAGGTCACAATGAGCAGTTCTTC.

The chain links TRBV29-1 to TRBJ2-2, with 9 bases matching TRBD1. Germline-derived CDR1 and CDR2 are SQVTM and ANQGSEA. CDR3 length equals 14 residues. Losses at the gene ends were 6 bases for V and 7 bases for J; bases not matched to a gene: 9. Here the CDR3 reads CSVEGQGRIGELFF. The CDR3 DNA sequence: TGCAGCGTCGAGGGACAGGGTAGGATCGGGGAGCTGTTTTTT.

This clonotype was seen at least ten times. The V and J genes are TRBV12-3 or TRBV12-4 and TRBJ2-1; D is unclear. The CDR3 spans 11 residues. V lost 1 base, J lost 10 bases, and 5 bases lay in between. The CDR3 loop is CASSLGKEQFF. CDR3 sequence (DNA): TGTGCCAGCAGTTTAGGAAAGGAGCAGTTCTTC.

J is TRBJ1-1 and V is TRBV20-1; D remains ambiguous. Per germline, CDR1 DFQATT and CDR2 SNEGSKA (reference sequence). V shed 2 bases and J shed 0 bases, with 10 bases lying between them. The CDR3 contains 14 residues. The CDR3 reads CSARPGLLNTEAFF. The CDR3 DNA sequence: TGCAGTGCTAGACCCGGACTGTTGAACACTGAAGCTTTCTTT.

This clonotype appeared many times. This chain connects TRBV20-1 to TRBJ2-5; D gene ambiguous. The germline V gene encodes CDR1 DFQATT and CDR2 SNEGSKA (reference sequence). V was pared by 3 bases and J by 5 bases, with 13 bases between. The CDR3 runs to 13 residues. CDR3 sequence (DNA): TGCAGTGCTAGTGGCTGGGCAGATGAGACCCAGTACTTC. Residues: CSASGWADETQYF.

This clonotype was counted many times. The chain is built from TRBV12-5 and TRBJ2-3; TRBD2 aligns across 8 bases. Losses at the gene ends were 7 bases for V and 6 bases for J; bases not matched to a gene: 12. This CDR3 comprises 15 residues. From germline, CDR1 is LGHNT and CDR2 FRNRAP. The CDR3 here is CASASQRGRTDTQYF. CDR3 coding DNA: TGTGCTAGTGCCTCCCAGCGGGGGAGGACGGATACGCAGTATTTT.

In its sample, this clonotype was seen many times. The V gene is TRBV11-2, the J gene TRBJ2-1; D is tentatively TRBD1 or TRBD2 (5 bases each). The germline CDR1 and CDR2 sequences are SGHAT and FQNNGV. The V gene lost 2 bases and the J gene lost 2 bases, with 10 bases spanning the gap. This CDR3 contains 15 residues. The CDR3 protein is CASSLNQGAYNEQFF. The DNA for the CDR3 is TGTGCCAGCAGCTTAAATCAGGGAGCCTACAATGAGCAGTTCTTC.

This clonotype was detected only once. The chain combines TRBV7-9 with TRBJ2-3; no clear D. Looked up from germline, CDR1 is SEHNR and CDR2 is FQNEAQ (reference sequence). The CDR3 covers 15 residues. V was shortened by 2 bases and J by 2 bases, with 11 bases between the two germline ends. As DNA, the CDR3 is TGTGCCAGCAGCTTACCGGTCTCGCCCACAGATACGCAGTATTTT. This encodes CASSLPVSPTDTQYF.

This clonotype was seen at least ten times. The V gene is TRBV11-3, the J gene TRBJ2-3; D is undetermined. Between the trimmed V and J ends, which lost 5 bases and 3 bases, there was a span of 12 bases. This CDR3 spans 14 amino acids. Germline-derived CDR1 and CDR2 are SGHNT and YENEEA. The CDR3 bases are TGTGCCAGCAGCCCGGACGCTATAACAGATACGCAGTATTTT. It codes for CASSPDAITDTQYF.

Points on this clonotype: A junction end diverges from the germline sequence, so it may reflect a read error. The chain combines TRBV18 with TRBJ2-5; unclear D gene. This CDR3 has 14 residues. From germline, CDR1 is KGHSH and CDR2 LQKENI. The CDR3: CAISPSTGRETQYF. DNA for the CDR3: TGTGCCATCTCACCATCGACCGGCCGGGAGACCCAGTACTTC.

In the case of this clonotype: At one end the junction does not follow the germline gene, possibly because of a read error. The CDR3 coding sequence is TGTGCCAGCAGTCGCGACCTGTCAACTAATGAAAAACTGGTTTTT. Encoded protein: CASSRDLSTNEKLVF. The genes are TRBV7-2 and TRBJ1-4, with D hard to call. The CDR3 runs to 15 residues. Germline lookup yields CDR1 SGHTA and CDR2 FQGNSA.

This clonotype was recorded many times. This chain connects TRBV9 to TRBJ1-1; 8 positions agree with TRBD1. V was pared by 3 bases and J by 5 bases, with 18 bases of the junction left unmatched. The CDR3 consists of 18 residues. Germline V lookup: CDR1 SGDLS, CDR2 YYNGEE. CDR3 sequence (DNA): TGTGCCAGCAGCGCAGGACTGGGGACAGGTCCGACGGAGACTGAAGCTTTCTTT. Protein: CASSAGLGTGPTETEAFF. Combining the CDR3 with reference TRBV9 and TRBJ1-1 gives the whole variable domain DSGVTQTPKHLITATGQRVTLRCSPRSGDLSVYWYQQSLDQGLQFLIQYYNGEERAKGNILERFSAQQFPDLHSELNLSSLELGDSALYFCASSAGLGTGPTETEAFFGQGTRLTVV.

Many counts were recorded for this clonotype. The CDR3 DNA reads as TGTGCCACCAGTGATCTCGGGACAGGAATCCTCAACACGCAGTATTTT. Translated, it gives CATSDLGTGILNTQYF. The gene calls are TRBV24-1 and TRBJ2-3; TRBD1 matches at 8 bases. CDR3 length: 16 amino acids. CDR1 is KGHDR and CDR2 is SFDVKD in the germline V gene. The trim removed 3 bases at V and 9 bases at J, leaving 13 bases unmatched.

Ten or more counts support this clonotype. The chain is built from TRBV10-3 and TRBJ2-2; D is unresolved. Germline values: CDR1 ENHRY, CDR2 SYGVKD. This CDR3 region has 14 residues. V dropped 3 bases and J dropped 5 bases, with 10 bases sitting between them. In DNA form, the CDR3 reads TGTGCCATCAGTGAAGGTGCGGCTACCGGGGAGCTGTTTTTT. Encoded protein: CAISEGAATGELFF.

This clonotype was detected a few times. V gene TRBV5-1 combines with J gene TRBJ2-2; perhaps TRBD2 as D (6 bases). This CDR3 comprises 15 residues. With 3 bases removed from V and 2 bases from J, the gap between germline ends came to 11 bases. Germline V gene sequence: CDR1 SGHRS, CDR2 YFSETQ. The CDR3: CASSWAGTNTGELFF. In DNA, the CDR3 is TGCGCCAGCAGCTGGGCCGGGACTAACACCGGGGAGCTGTTTTTT.

This clonotype was recorded at least ten times. The gene calls are TRBV7-2 and TRBJ2-7; D perhaps matches TRBD1 (6 bases). CDR1 SGHTA and CDR2 FQGNSA come from the germline V gene. V shed 5 bases and J shed 3 bases, with 14 bases lying between them. This CDR3 comprises 14 residues. CDR3 sequence (DNA): TGTGCCAGCAGCCTTCAGGGGCCAGACTACGAGCAGTACTTC. This encodes CASSLQGPDYEQYF.

This clonotype was detected ten times or more. The rearrangement joins TRBV6-2 or TRBV6-3 to TRBJ2-3, with a weak D call TRBD2 (5 bases). V lost 2 bases and J 0 bases, leaving 21 bases between the germline ends. This CDR3 comprises 19 residues. Germline-derived CDR1 and CDR2 are MNHEY and SVGEGT. CDR3 nucleotides: TGTGCCAGCAGTTACCCTCAAACCGACGGCCGGACTAGCACAGATACGCAGTATTTT. It specifies CASSYPQTDGRTSTDTQYF.

V gene TRBV20-1 combines with J gene TRBJ2-2; 14 bases are shared with TRBD2. The CDR3 runs 19 residues. V shed 1 base and J 8 bases; nucleotides not matched to a gene: 15. Per germline, CDR1 DFQATT and CDR2 SNEGSKA (reference sequence). CDR3 sequence reads: CSARAPGGFGLAGGGELFF. As DNA, the CDR3 is TGCAGTGCTAGAGCCCCTGGGGGGTTTGGACTAGCGGGAGGTGGGGAGCTGTTTTTT.

In its sample, this clonotype was seen many times. This chain joins TRBV29-1 and TRBJ1-2, with 8 bases identical to TRBD1. The CDR3 contains 12 residues. CDR1 is SQVTM, CDR2 ANQGSEA, per germline. J lost 6 bases, V lost 4 bases, and 4 bases had no gene match. In DNA, the CDR3 is TGCAGCGTTGGACAGGGGAGGGATGGCTACACCTTC. This codes for CSVGQGRDGYTF.

This clonotype showed up many times. This chain uses TRBV24-1 with TRBJ1-6; D remains unclear. From germline, CDR1 is KGHDR and CDR2 SFDVKD. The CDR3 extends over 13 amino acids. The V gene lost 3 bases and the J gene lost 5 bases, with 4 bases spanning the gap. CDR3 sequence (DNA): TGTGCCACCAGTGATGGGGATAATTCACCCCTCCACTTT. Protein product: CATSDGDNSPLHF.

There are many counts of this clonotype. The rearrangement joins TRBV3-1 to TRBJ1-3, with D unresolved. The V end lost 0 bases, the J end lost 0 bases, and 6 bases lay between the germline ends. Germline values: CDR1 LGHDT, CDR2 YNNKEL (reference sequence). The CDR3 is 15 amino acids. The chain's CDR3 is CASSQDPSSGNTIYF. CDR3 sequence (DNA): TGTGCCAGCAGCCAAGATCCCTCCTCTGGAAACACCATATATTTT.

At least ten counts were recorded for this clonotype. The chain has TRBV7-2 and TRBJ1-3; 8 nucleotides line up with TRBD1. CDR3 length: 15 residues. V lost 5 bases and J lost 2; bases outside the gene matches: 5. CDR1 SGHTA and CDR2 FQGNSA come from the germline V gene. The CDR3 DNA reads TGTGCCAGCAGCACCCAGGGGGCGCCTGGAAACACCATATATTTT. Residues: CASSTQGAPGNTIYF.

This clonotype occurred many times. This chain links TRBV10-3 with TRBJ2-7; a possible D gene is TRBD1 (6 bases). This CDR3 is built from 13 residues. Germline V gene lookup returns CDR1 ENHRY and CDR2 SYGVKD. V was pared by 3 bases and J by 2 bases, with 8 bases between. CDR3 region: CAISDKGAYEQYF. The CDR3 coding sequence is TGTGCCATCAGTGACAAGGGGGCCTACGAGCAGTACTTC.

This clonotype occurred many times. The chain links TRBV7-2 to TRBJ2-7; maybe TRBD1 (6 bases). The ends were cut back, 0 bases at V and 4 bases at J, with 19 bases in the middle. The CDR3 sequence is 17 residues long. In germline, CDR1 is SGHTA, CDR2 FQGNSA. CDR3 sequence: CASSLAATEQGLYEQYF. CDR3 nucleotides: TGTGCCAGCAGCTTAGCGGCCACGGAACAGGGTCTTTACGAGCAGTACTTC.

This clonotype was seen many times. The CDR3 DNA sequence: TGTGCCAGCAGCTTGGTAGGGAAGACCTACAATGAGCAGTTCTTC. Translated, it gives CASSLVGKTYNEQFF. This chain links TRBV5-6 with TRBJ2-1; the D is unclear. The CDR3 runs to 15 residues. Trimming removed 0 bases from V and 2 bases from J, with 9 bases in between. Per the germline V gene, CDR1 is SGHDT and CDR2 is YYEEEE.

This clonotype was counted at least ten times. The V and J genes are TRBV11-3 and TRBJ1-1; 10 bases line up with TRBD1. The germline V gene has CDR1 SGHNT and CDR2 YENEEA. With V trimmed by 3 bases and J by 10 bases, 2 bases remained unmatched. The CDR3 is 12 residues long. Written as DNA, the CDR3 is TGTGCCAGCAGCTTGCGACAGGGGGCAGCTTTCTTT. As protein: CASSLRQGAAFF.